This T cell receptor (beta chain) was identified in a study of metastatic and nonmetastatic thyroid tumors. Looking at the study overall: Repertoires from blood and tumor or nodule tissue of malignant and benign thyroid patients were compared.

The entire patient cohort was treatment-naive prior to thyroid surgery. Many counts were recorded for this clone. TCRdb called clones again from the PCR reads with MiXCR. This table holds about 40,000 clones, roughly an eighth found once. The TCR originated in a female donor with papillary thyroid cancer or a benign thyroid nodule (not recorded which). Some clones in this sample may be carry-over from other donors' samples. Sequencing used blood.

Written as DNA, the CDR3 is TGCAGCGTGGGGGACAGGGGGTACGAGCAGTACTTC. This gives the protein CSVGDRGYEQYF. The gene calls are TRBV29-1 and TRBJ2-7; 11 bases match TRBD1. The J segment lost 4 bases and the V segment lost 6 bases, leaving 2 bases of the junction unmatched. The CDR3 spans 12 residues. The germline V gene has CDR1 SQVTM and CDR2 ANQGSEA.